What follows are 7 T cell receptor beta chains derived from one specimen sequenced in a study of T-cell reconstitution after alpha-beta-depleted transplantation in children. The TCRbeta library incorporated unique molecular identifiers. TCRdb reprocessed the PCR reads via MiXCR and lists one record per CDR3 protein. This sample has some 340,000 distinct CDR3 sequences; 10% occur once, and the top ten carry about 2.3%. Sequencing used PBMCs from the stem cell graft donor, obtained from the stem cell graft. These receptors all come from a human donor who donated a stem cell graft to a child with acute lymphoblastic leukemia.

This clonotype was seen a few times. This chain uses TRBV20-1 with TRBJ1-1, with D possibly TRBD1 on 5 matching bases. Trimming cost V 6 bases and J 2 bases, with 13 bases left between them. The germline CDR1 and CDR2 sequences are DFQATT and SNEGSKA (reference sequence). The CDR3 covers 13 residues. This CDR3 is CSATRGGNTEAFF. Written as DNA, the CDR3 is TGCAGTGCAACGAGGGGTGGCAACACTGAAGCTTTCTTT.

This clonotype has more than one count but fewer than ten. This chain links TRBV5-1 with TRBJ2-5; maybe TRBD1 (6 bases). The CDR3 length is 15 residues. Per the germline V gene, CDR1 is SGHRS and CDR2 is YFSETQ. The V and J ends lost 5 bases and 1 base respectively, with 15 bases between them. As DNA, the CDR3 is TGCGCCAGCAGTTCAGGGGCTGGCGGCCAAGAGACCCAGTACTTC. Encoded protein: CASSSGAGGQETQYF.

This clonotype has a handful of counts. The V gene is TRBV4-1, the J gene TRBJ2-1; 13 nucleotides match TRBD2. CDR1 and CDR2 (germline): MGHRA, YSYEKL. This CDR3 spans 18 amino acids. With 6 bases clipped from V and 4 bases from J, the junction kept 12 bases outside the gene matches. The CDR3 DNA follows: TGCGCCAGCAGTCAGAGGGGGACTAGCGGGGTTTATTACAATGAGCAGTTCTTC. Amino acid sequence: CASSQRGTSGVYYNEQFF.

This clonotype has only a few counts. The genes are TRBV27 and TRBJ2-7; 9 bases map to TRBD1. V lost 8 bases, J lost 0 bases, and 11 bases stayed unmatched. Germline V gene lookup returns CDR1 MNHEY and CDR2 SMNVEV (reference sequence). The CDR3 is 16 residues long. The CDR3 DNA sequence: TGTGCCAGCGAAACCGGACAGGGGAGCCCCTCCTACGAGCAGTACTTC. Protein product: CASETGQGSPSYEQYF.

This clonotype has only a few counts. The CDR3 sequence: CSAAGLAGGWDQYF. DNA for the CDR3: TGCAGTGCTGCGGGACTAGCGGGGGGATGGGACCAGTACTTC. The chain recombines TRBV20-1 with TRBJ2-5, with 15 bases aligning to TRBD2. The CDR3 totals 14 residues. J was trimmed by 10 bases and V by 5 bases; bases with no gene match: 8. Germline V gives CDR1 DFQATT, CDR2 SNEGSKA (reference sequence).

In its sample, this clonotype was seen many times. This rearrangement joins TRBV12-3 or TRBV12-4 to TRBJ2-3, with D possibly TRBD2 on 6 matching bases. The CDR3 sequence is 12 residues long. Trimming cost V 8 bases and J 4 bases, with 10 bases left between them. The CDR3 loop is CASSPGADTQYF. The CDR3 DNA reads TGTGCCAGCTCTCCGGGGGCAGATACGCAGTATTTT.

This chain links TRBV4-1 with TRBJ1-5; a possible D gene is TRBD1 (6 bases). Between the trimmed V and J ends, which lost 1 base and 3 bases, there was a span of 13 bases. There are 16 residues in the CDR3. Per germline, CDR1 MGHRA and CDR2 YSYEKL. This CDR3 reads CASSQAQGYSNQPQHF. Written as DNA, the CDR3 is TGCGCCAGCAGCCAAGCCCAGGGGTACTCCAATCAGCCCCAGCATTTT.